A single sample is the source of the 23 T cell receptor beta chains below, sequenced in a study of CD4 T cells in relation to SARS-CoV-2 and coronaviruses. The antigens these receptors bind are not known. Assay used: immunoSEQ multiplex PCR; TCRdb lists only in-frame clones, some missing. The sample holds about 40,000 clones, around 77% seen once. Material: memory CD4+ T cells from PBMCs, cultured in vitro. These receptors all come from an adult with COVID-19.

The gene calls are TRBV15 and TRBJ2-7; TRBD1 matches 9 bases. The CDR3 loop spans 15 amino acids. Germline assignment: CDR1 LNHNV and CDR2 YYDKDF (reference sequence). The junction had 5 bases not matched to a gene; V was cut back by 0 bases and J by 5 bases. The CDR3 nucleotides are TGTGCCACCAGCAGAGACCGGACAGGGGCAGACGAGCAGTACTTC. Amino acid sequence: CATSRDRTGADEQYF.

The chain has TRBV4-1 and TRBJ1-4; D call uncertain. Trimming left V 0 bases short and J 0 bases short, with 8 bases between. This CDR3 spans 16 amino acids. CDR1 and CDR2 (germline): MGHRA, YSYEKL. The CDR3 reads CASSQDLGTTNEKLFF. In DNA form, the CDR3 reads TGCGCCAGCAGCCAAGATCTAGGGACAACTAATGAAAAACTGTTTTTT.

The chain uses TRBV3-1 (or the pseudogene TRBV3-2) and TRBJ1-4, with TRBD1 identical over 9 bases. CDR3 size: 16 residues. V lost 4 bases, J lost 8 bases, and 11 bases stayed unmatched. Germline V gene data show CDR1 as LGHDT and CDR2 as YNNKEL (reference sequence). The CDR3 DNA follows: TGTGCCAGCAGCCGATCAACAGGGGGCGCAAACGAAAAACTGTTTTTT. It specifies CASSRSTGGANEKLFF.

V usage is TRBV30 and J usage is TRBJ1-5, with D perhaps TRBD1 (5 bases). V lost 0 bases and J lost 1, with 19 bases in between. Germline lookup yields CDR1 GTSNPN and CDR2 SVGIG (reference sequence). The CDR3 extends over 18 amino acids. The chain's CDR3 is CAWSVQRDLLGSNQPQHF. In DNA, the CDR3 is TGTGCCTGGAGTGTCCAAAGGGACCTCCTCGGGAGCAATCAGCCCCAGCATTTT.

Points on this clone: The sample contains more than one DNA sequence encoding this CDR3. This rearrangement joins TRBV2 to TRBJ2-4; D remains ambiguous. The CDR3 is 14 residues long. Deletions cut 1 base from V and 0 bases from J, with 4 bases between. CDR1 is SNHLY and CDR2 is FYNNEI in the germline V gene. CDR3 residues: CASSEGGAKNIQYF. For the CDR3, the DNA is TGTGCCAGCAGTGAAGGGGGAGCCAAAAACATTCAGTACTTC.

This chain uses TRBV18 with TRBJ2-7, with TRBD1 matching over 10 bases. Germline V gives CDR1 KGHSH, CDR2 LQKENI. The V gene end was trimmed by 3 bases and the J gene end by 2 bases; junction bases not matched to a gene: 4. This CDR3 has 15 amino acids. The CDR3 is CASSPADRGTYEQYF. CDR3 DNA: TGTGCCAGCTCACCGGCGGACAGGGGGACCTACGAGCAGTACTTC.

This clone qualifies as medium-sized. The chain has TRBV6-5 and TRBJ2-2; D may be TRBD1 (5 bases). V was cut by 9 bases and J by 2 bases, with 16 bases left in between. The CDR3 loop spans 15 amino acids. Per the germline V gene, CDR1 is MNHEY and CDR2 is SVGAGI. The CDR3 nucleotides are TGTGCCAGTACACAGGACCCCCTAAACACCGGGGAGCTGTTTTTT. This gives the protein CASTQDPLNTGELFF.

J is TRBJ2-2 and V is TRBV29-1; TRBD2 matches 9 bases. CDR1 is SQVTM and CDR2 is ANQGSEA in the germline V gene. Unmatched junction bases numbered 21, after V lost 0 bases and J lost 7 bases. CDR3 size: 20 residues. CDR3 in DNA: TGCAGCGTTGAAGACCACAACCCCGCGGCTAGCGGGACGGTTGGCGGGGAGCTGTTTTTT. The encoded protein is CSVEDHNPAASGTVGGELFF.

The CDR3 spells CASSQVGQAEETQYF. The CDR3 region has the DNA TGTGCCAGCAGCCAAGTGGGACAGGCCGAAGAGACCCAGTACTTC. The chain joins TRBV14 to TRBJ2-5; 8 positions agree with TRBD1. The CDR3 spans 15 residues. The trim removed 1 base at V and 3 bases at J, leaving 4 bases unmatched. Germline loops: CDR1 SGHDN, CDR2 FVKESK.

The chain is built from TRBV19 and TRBJ1-5; 9 bases fit TRBD1. Trimming removed 5 bases from V and 2 bases from J; junction bases left unmatched: 7. From germline, CDR1 is LNHDA and CDR2 SQIVND (reference sequence). This CDR3 has 16 residues. CDR3 DNA sequence: TGTGCCAGTAGTGACAGGGGGAACGACGGCAATCAGCCCCAGCATTTT. Translated: CASSDRGNDGNQPQHF.

CDR3 nucleotide sequence: TGTGCCAGCAGCGTGGGGGAGACCTTCAGGAATGAGCAGTTCTTC. It encodes CASSVGETFRNEQFF. The V call is TRBV9, the J call TRBJ2-1; D tentatively reads TRBD1 or TRBD2 (5 bases each). Germline V CDR1 and CDR2: SGDLS, YYNGEE. CDR3 length: 15 residues. V lost 2 bases to trimming and J lost 7 bases, with 16 bases between them.

The chain has TRBV24-1 and TRBJ2-1; TRBD1 matches at 7 bases. With 2 bases clipped from V and 4 bases from J, the junction kept 4 bases outside the gene matches. The CDR3 is 15 amino acids. Per germline, CDR1 KGHDR and CDR2 SFDVKD. The CDR3 bases are TGTGCCACCAGTGATTCGGGCAGGGGGTACAATGAGCAGTTCTTC. Protein: CATSDSGRGYNEQFF.

The chain employs TRBV15 and TRBJ2-2; 11 positions match TRBD2. This CDR3 contains 18 residues. The V segment lost 3 bases and the J segment 9 bases; nucleotides outside the gene matches: 15. Germline V lookup: CDR1 LNHNV, CDR2 YYDKDF (reference sequence). The CDR3 spells CATSSFASGRIAAWELFF. The DNA for the CDR3 is TGTGCCACCAGCAGTTTTGCTAGCGGGAGGATTGCGGCCTGGGAGCTGTTTTTT.

This chain joins TRBV6-2 or TRBV6-3 and TRBJ2-1; 9 positions agree with TRBD1. The junction had 5 bases not matched to a gene; V was cut back by 0 bases and J by 5 bases. CDR1 and CDR2 (germline): MNHEY, SVGEGT. The CDR3 runs to 16 residues. The CDR3 DNA is TGTGCCAGCAGTTACTCGAGACAGGGGGTACACAATGAGCAGTTCTTC. Residues: CASSYSRQGVHNEQFF.

The chain is built from TRBV7-8 and TRBJ1-1; D call uncertain. Germline V gives CDR1 SGHVS, CDR2 FQNEAQ. The CDR3 loop spans 14 amino acids. The V and J ends lost 5 bases and 0 bases respectively, with 10 bases between them. The CDR3 loop is CASSRRDLNTEAFF. The CDR3 DNA reads as TGTGCCAGCAGCCGTAGGGATTTGAACACTGAAGCTTTCTTT.

The chain joins TRBV15 to TRBJ2-7; D is ambiguous. The CDR3 sequence is 16 residues long. Germline CDR1 reads LNHNV; CDR2 reads YYDKDF (reference sequence). Between the trimmed V and J ends, which lost 0 bases and 1 base, there was a span of 13 bases. The chain's CDR3 is CATSRDRTGISYEQYF. CDR3 DNA: TGTGCCACCAGCAGAGATCGGACGGGTATTTCCTACGAGCAGTACTTC.

This chain joins TRBV14 and TRBJ1-1; 7 nucleotides agree with TRBD1. V lost 2 bases, J lost 5 bases, and 5 bases stayed unmatched. The V gene's germline CDR1 is SGHDN and CDR2 FVKESK. The length of the CDR3 is 14 residues. For the CDR3, the DNA is TGTGCCAGCAGCCAATTCGCAGGGGGTACTGAAGCTTTCTTT. Its protein is CASSQFAGGTEAFF.

In regard to this clone: Within the sample, other DNA sequences also encode this same CDR3. The chain couples TRBV6-4 to TRBJ2-2; D call uncertain. V was pared by 2 bases and J by 0 bases, with 1 base between. This CDR3 has 13 amino acids. CDR1 and CDR2 from the germline V gene are MRHNA and SNTAGT. The CDR3 loop is CASSDTNTGELFF. In DNA form, the CDR3 reads TGTGCCAGCAGTGACACGAACACCGGGGAGCTGTTTTTT.

The J gene is TRBJ1-1, the V gene TRBV18; D uncertain. The CDR3 totals 14 residues. Germline V gene sequence: CDR1 KGHSH, CDR2 LQKENI. The V end lost 2 bases, the J end lost 6 bases, and 13 bases lay between the germline ends. CDR3 in amino acids: CASSPRIRSPEAFF. The CDR3 DNA reads TGTGCCAGCTCACCAAGGATCAGGTCCCCTGAAGCTTTCTTT.

This clone was picked up a small number of times. The chain has TRBV18 and TRBJ1-6; D is perhaps TRBD1 (6 bases). Germline CDR1 and CDR2: KGHSH and LQKENI. Trimming shortened V by 3 bases and J by 7 bases, and 7 bases separated the two germline ends. This CDR3 region has 13 residues. The CDR3: CASSPGTNSPLHF. The CDR3, as DNA: TGTGCCAGCTCACCCGGGACAAATTCACCCCTCCACTTT.

J is TRBJ1-2 and V is TRBV7-9, with unresolved D. The germline V gene has CDR1 SEHNR and CDR2 FQNEAQ (reference sequence). This CDR3 is built from 13 residues. Trimming cost V 1 base and J 6 bases, with 9 bases left between them. The CDR3 DNA is TGTGCCAGCAGCTTAGTCGAGCGGGATGGCTACACCTTC. Protein product: CASSLVERDGYTF.

This chain joins TRBV6-2 or TRBV6-3 and TRBJ2-7; 12 bases fit TRBD2. CDR3 length: 14 amino acids. The J segment lost 4 bases and the V segment lost 2 bases, leaving 0 bases of the junction unmatched. Germline CDR1 MNHEY, CDR2 SVGEGT. CDR3 in DNA: TGTGCCAGCAGTTACGGGACTAGCGGGTACGAGCAGTACTTC. Protein sequence: CASSYGTSGYEQYF.

The rearrangement joins TRBV4-3 to TRBJ2-3; TRBD2 agrees at 8 bases. CDR3 size: 15 residues. CDR1 is LGHNA, CDR2 YSLEER, per germline. V lost 1 base and J lost 4; bases outside the gene matches: 4. CDR3: CASSQAGRGPDTQYF. CDR3 DNA: TGCGCCAGCAGCCAAGCCGGGAGGGGACCAGATACGCAGTATTTT.